In its sample, the clone carrying this T cell receptor beta chain was seen many times. As yet, its antigen is unknown. Trimming removed 5 bases at V and 5 bases at J, with 16 bases between. This CDR3 has 15 amino acids. These data originate in a study of early T cells in non-severe SARS-CoV-2 infection. Turning to the study itself: Sequenced bulk RNA came from whole blood that was unsorted, and chains were unpaired. Study-level points and caveats: Database matching using VDJdb favored anti-spike CD8 responses, with private and CD4 specificities left missing.

Individual cDNA molecules carried attached unique molecular identifiers. In TCRdb, the 5' RACE reads were re-called with MiXCR into one record per CDR3 protein. The sample lists 80,000 to 95,000 distinct CDR3 sequences, approximately 14% occurring once. This sequence originates from an adult who was a healthcare worker with PCR-confirmed SARS-CoV-2 infection or an uninfected control (not recorded which). The chain links TRBV12-3 or TRBV12-4 to TRBJ1-3; D perhaps matches TRBD1 (6 bases). What was sequenced was whole blood. CDR3 loop: CASSHRWDNRNTIYF. In nucleotides, the CDR3 is TGTGCCAGCAGTCATAGGTGGGACAACAGAAACACCATATATTTT.